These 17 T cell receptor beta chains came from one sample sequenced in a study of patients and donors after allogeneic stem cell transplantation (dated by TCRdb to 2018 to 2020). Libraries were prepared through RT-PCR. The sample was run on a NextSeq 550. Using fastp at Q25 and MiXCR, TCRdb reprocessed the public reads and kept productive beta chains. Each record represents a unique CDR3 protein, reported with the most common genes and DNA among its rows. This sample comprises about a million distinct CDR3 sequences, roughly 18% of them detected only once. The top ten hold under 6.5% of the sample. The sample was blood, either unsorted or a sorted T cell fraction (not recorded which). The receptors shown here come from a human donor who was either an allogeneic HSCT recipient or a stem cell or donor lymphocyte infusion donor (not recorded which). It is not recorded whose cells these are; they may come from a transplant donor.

This chain's CDR3 is CASSRAPSNQPQHF. The CDR3 DNA follows: TGTGCCAGCAGTCGGGCCCCTAGCAATCAGCCCCAGCATTTT. The rearrangement links TRBV6-1 to TRBJ1-5; D is unresolved. The germline CDR1 and CDR2 sequences are MNHNS and SASEGT. The CDR3 has 14 amino acids. Trimming took off 5 bases at V and 0 bases at J, with 8 bases between the two ends.

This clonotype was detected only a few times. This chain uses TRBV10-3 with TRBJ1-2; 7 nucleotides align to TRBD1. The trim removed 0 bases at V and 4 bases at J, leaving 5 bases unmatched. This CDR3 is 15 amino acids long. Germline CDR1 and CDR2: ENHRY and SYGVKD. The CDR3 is CAISESKDRIYGYTF. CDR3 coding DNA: TGTGCCATCAGTGAGTCGAAGGACAGGATCTATGGCTACACCTTC.

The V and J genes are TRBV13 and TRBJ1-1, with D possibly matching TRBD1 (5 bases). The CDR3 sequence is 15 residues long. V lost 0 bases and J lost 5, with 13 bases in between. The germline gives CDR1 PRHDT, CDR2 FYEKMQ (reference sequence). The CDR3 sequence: CASSLGGAGRTEAFF. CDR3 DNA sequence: TGTGCCAGCAGCTTAGGAGGGGCAGGGAGAACTGAAGCTTTCTTT.

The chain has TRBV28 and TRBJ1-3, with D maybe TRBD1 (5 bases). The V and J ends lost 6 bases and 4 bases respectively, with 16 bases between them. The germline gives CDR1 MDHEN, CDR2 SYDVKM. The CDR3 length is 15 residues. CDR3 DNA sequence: TGTGCCAGCAGCACCGGGACCCTCGGGGGAAACACCATATATTTT. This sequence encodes CASSTGTLGGNTIYF.

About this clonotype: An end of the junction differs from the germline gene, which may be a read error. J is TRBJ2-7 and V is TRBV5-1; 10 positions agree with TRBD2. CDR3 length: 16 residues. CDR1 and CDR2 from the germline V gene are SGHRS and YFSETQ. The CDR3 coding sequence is TGCGCCAGCAGCTTGGGTACTAGCGGGGCGATCTACGAGCTGTACTTC. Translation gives CASSLGTSGAIYELYF.

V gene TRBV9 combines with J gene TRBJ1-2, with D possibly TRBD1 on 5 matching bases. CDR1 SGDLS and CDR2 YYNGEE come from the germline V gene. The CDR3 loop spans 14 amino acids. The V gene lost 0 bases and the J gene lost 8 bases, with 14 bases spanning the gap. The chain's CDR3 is CASSVGGGTEGYTF. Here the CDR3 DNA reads TGTGCCAGCAGCGTAGGAGGAGGGACGGAAGGCTACACCTTC.

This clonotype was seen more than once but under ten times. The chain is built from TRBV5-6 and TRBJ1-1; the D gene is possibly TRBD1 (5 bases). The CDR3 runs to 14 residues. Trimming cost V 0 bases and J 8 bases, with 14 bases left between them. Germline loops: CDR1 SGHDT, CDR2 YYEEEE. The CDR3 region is CASSLVRQGYEAFF. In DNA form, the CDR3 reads TGTGCCAGCAGCTTGGTCCGTCAGGGTTACGAAGCTTTCTTT.

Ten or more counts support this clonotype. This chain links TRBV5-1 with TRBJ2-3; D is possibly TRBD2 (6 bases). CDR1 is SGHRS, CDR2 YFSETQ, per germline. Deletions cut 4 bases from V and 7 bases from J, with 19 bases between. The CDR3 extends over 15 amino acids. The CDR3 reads CASSPSSGGFNTQYF. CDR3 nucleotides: TGCGCCAGCAGCCCTTCGTCCGGGGGTTTCAATACGCAGTATTTT.

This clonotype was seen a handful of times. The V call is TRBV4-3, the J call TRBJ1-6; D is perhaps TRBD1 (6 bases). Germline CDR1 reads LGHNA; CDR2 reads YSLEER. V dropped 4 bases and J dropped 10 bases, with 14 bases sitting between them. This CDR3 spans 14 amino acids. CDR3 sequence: CASSLRGGGSPLHF. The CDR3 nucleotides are TGCGCCAGCAGCCTAAGGGGGGGCGGGTCACCCCTCCACTTT.

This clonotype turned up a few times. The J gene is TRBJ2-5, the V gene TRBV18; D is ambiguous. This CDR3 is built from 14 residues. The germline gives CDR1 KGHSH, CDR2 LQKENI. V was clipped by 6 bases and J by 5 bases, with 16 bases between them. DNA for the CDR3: TGTGCCAGCTCGCCTCCCCGGGCTACGGAGACCCAGTACTTC. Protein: CASSPPRATETQYF.

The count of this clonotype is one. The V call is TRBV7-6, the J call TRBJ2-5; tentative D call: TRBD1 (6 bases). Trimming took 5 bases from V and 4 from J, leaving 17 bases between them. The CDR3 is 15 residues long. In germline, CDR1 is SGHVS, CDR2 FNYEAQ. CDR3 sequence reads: CASSPRPTGLETQYF. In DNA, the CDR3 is TGTGCCAGCAGCCCCAGACCTACAGGGTTAGAGACCCAGTACTTC.

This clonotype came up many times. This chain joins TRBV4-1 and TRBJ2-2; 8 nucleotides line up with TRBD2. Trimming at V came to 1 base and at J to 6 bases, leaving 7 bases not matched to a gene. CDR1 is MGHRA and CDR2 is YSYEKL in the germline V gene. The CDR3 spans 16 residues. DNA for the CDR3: TGCGCCAGCAGCCAAGTCGCGGGAGGAGCCCCCGGGGAGCTGTTTTTT. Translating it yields CASSQVAGGAPGELFF.

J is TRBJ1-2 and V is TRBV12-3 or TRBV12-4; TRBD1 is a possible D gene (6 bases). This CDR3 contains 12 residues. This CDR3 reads CVTGPGGVGYTF. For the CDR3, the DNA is TGTGTCACGGGCCCCGGGGGCGTTGGCTACACCTTC.

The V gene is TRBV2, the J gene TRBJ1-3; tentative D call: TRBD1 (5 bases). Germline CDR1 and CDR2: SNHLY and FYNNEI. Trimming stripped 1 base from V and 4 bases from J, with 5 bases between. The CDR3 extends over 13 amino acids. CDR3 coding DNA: TGTGCCAGCAGTGAAGACAGGGGAAACACCATATATTTT. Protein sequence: CASSEDRGNTIYF.

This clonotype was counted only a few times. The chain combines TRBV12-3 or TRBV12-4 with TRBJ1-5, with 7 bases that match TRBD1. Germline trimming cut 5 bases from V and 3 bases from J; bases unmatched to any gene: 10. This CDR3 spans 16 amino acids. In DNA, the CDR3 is TGTGCCAGCAGTCCTTTGGACGACAGGGACAATCAGCCCCAGCATTTT. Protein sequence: CASSPLDDRDNQPQHF.

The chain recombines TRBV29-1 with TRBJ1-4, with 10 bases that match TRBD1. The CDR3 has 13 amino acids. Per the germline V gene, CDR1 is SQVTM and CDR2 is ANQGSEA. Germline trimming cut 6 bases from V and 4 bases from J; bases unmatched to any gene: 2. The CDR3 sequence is CSVWDRGNEKLFF. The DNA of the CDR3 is TGCAGCGTCTGGGACAGGGGTAATGAAAAACTGTTTTTT.

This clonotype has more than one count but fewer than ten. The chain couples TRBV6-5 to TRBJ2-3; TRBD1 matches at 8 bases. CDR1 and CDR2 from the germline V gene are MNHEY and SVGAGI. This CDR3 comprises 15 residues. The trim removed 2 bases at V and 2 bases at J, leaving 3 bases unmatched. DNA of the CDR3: TGTGCCAGCAGTTACACGCAGGGGGCCACAGATACGCAGTATTTT. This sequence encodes CASSYTQGATDTQYF.